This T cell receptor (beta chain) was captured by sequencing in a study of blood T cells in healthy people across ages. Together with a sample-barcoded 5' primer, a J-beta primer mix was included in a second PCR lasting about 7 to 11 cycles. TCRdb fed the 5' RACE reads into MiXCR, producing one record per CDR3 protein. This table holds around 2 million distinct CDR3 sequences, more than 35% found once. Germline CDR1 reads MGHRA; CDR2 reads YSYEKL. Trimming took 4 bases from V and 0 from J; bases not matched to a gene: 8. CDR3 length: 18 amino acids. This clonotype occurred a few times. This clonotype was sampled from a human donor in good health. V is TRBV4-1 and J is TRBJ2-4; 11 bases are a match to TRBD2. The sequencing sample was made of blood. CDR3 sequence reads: CASSPGLAVLLAKNIQYF. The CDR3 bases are TGCGCCAGCAGCCCGGGACTAGCGGTGTTACTAGCCAAAAACATTCAGTACTTC.